The T cell receptor beta chain under discussion was sequenced for a study of blood T cell repertoires in COVID-19. Here immunoSEQ multiplex PCR was the method, and the copy in TCRdb shows in-frame clones only, minus some. The data contain fewer than 350,000 clones, 75% to 90% of them singletons. V lost 6 bases to trimming and J lost 6 bases, with 8 bases between them. Germline V CDR1 and CDR2: MGHDK, SYGVNS. The CDR3 runs to 12 residues. Seattle-derived patients entered the study during active infection and were followed longitudinally. The genes are TRBV25-1 and TRBJ2-2; no clear D gene. Sequencing was performed on peripheral blood. The sequence derives from a woman in her 70s with COVID-19, enrolled during active disease. The CDR3 loop is CASRVPAGELFF. CDR3 in DNA: TGTGCCAGCAGGGTCCCAGCCGGGGAGCTGTTTTTT. Supplemented by reference TRBV25-1 and TRBJ2-2, the full variable domain reads EADIYQTPRYLVIGTGKKITLECSQTMGHDKMYWYQQDPGMELHLIHYSYGVNSTEKGDLSSESTVSRIRTEHFPLTLESARPSHTSQYLCASRVPAGELFFGEGSRLTVL.